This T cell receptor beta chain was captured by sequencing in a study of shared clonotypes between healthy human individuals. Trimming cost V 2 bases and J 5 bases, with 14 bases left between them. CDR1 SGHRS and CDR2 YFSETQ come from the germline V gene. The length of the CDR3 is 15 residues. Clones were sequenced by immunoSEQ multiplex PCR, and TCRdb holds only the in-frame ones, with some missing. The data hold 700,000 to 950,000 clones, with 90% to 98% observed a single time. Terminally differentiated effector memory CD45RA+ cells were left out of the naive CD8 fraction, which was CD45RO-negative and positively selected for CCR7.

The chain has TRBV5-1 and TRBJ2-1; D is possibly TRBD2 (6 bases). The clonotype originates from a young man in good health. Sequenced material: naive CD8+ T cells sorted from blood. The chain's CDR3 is CASSFRRLGDNEQFF. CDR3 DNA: TGCGCCAGCAGCTTTAGGAGACTAGGGGACAATGAGCAGTTCTTC.